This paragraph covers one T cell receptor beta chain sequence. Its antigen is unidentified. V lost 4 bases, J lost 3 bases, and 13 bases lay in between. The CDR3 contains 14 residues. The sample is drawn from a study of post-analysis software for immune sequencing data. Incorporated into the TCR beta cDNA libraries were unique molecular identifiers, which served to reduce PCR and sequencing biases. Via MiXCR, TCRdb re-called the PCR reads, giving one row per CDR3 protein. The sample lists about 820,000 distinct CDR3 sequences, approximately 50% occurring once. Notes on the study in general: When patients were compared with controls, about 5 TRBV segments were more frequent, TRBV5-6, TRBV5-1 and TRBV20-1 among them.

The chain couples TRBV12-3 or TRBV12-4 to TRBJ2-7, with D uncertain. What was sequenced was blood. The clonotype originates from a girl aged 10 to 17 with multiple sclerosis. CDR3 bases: TGTGCCAGCAGTTACCAGGATAAAGACTACGAGCAGTACTTC. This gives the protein CASSYQDKDYEQYF.